One T cell receptor (beta chain) is described in this entry. The antigen is undetermined. The CDR3 covers 15 residues. Per the germline V gene, CDR1 is SGHNT and CDR2 is YYREEE (reference sequence). The V and J ends lost 0 bases and 0 bases, in that order; junction bases with no gene match: 2. This specimen comes from a study of T cell responses to AZD1222 COVID-19 vaccine. The table came from immunoSEQ multiplex PCR; TCRdb's copy has only in-frame clones and leaves some out. Among some 94,000 clones listed, around nine tenths were seen once. Findings and limits, study-wide: The breadth and depth of Spike-specific TCRs increased once two AZD1222 doses had been given. Clonal diversity was possibly underestimated; the donors were predominantly white British and more often female. Of the AZD1222 recipients, only five to seven were seropositive at baseline.

This chain connects TRBV5-4 to TRBJ2-7; 8 bases match TRBD2. The sequence was obtained from an adult who received the AZD1222 COVID-19 vaccine. The sample consisted of peripheral blood, taken 28 days after the second AZD1222 dose. CDR3 DNA: TGTGCCAGCAGCTTGGTCGGGGGGGTCTCCTACGAGCAGTACTTC. It specifies CASSLVGGVSYEQYF.